Listed below are T cell receptor beta chains from one sample, sequenced in a study of blood T cell repertoires in COVID-19. Data came from immunoSEQ multiplex PCR; TCRdb stores just in-frame clones and leaves some out. This table holds 12,000 to 15,000 clones, about 86% found once. Sequencing was performed on peripheral blood. The receptors shown here come from a human donor in a cohort sampled during active COVID-19. Both conserved end residues are part of each CDR3. D genes are given only for firm matches.

len	j_gene	v_gene	d_gene	CDR3aa	CDR3nt
13	TRBJ1-2	TRBV28	NA	CAGRSLANYGYTF	TGTGCCGGCAGAAGTTTAGCTAACTATGGCTACACCTTC
12	TRBJ2-7	TRBV16	NA	CASSPPGREQYF	TGTGCCAGCAGCCCCCCGGGGAGAGAGCAGTACTTC
14	TRBJ1-1	TRBV28	NA	CASNIPTGNTEAFF	TGTGCCAGCAATATACCCACGGGGAACACTGAAGCTTTCTTT
12	TRBJ1-4	TRBV30	NA	CAWSRIREKLFF	TGTGCCTGGAGCAGGATACGCGAAAAACTGTTTTTT
14	TRBJ2-3	TRBV7-2	NA	CASTQDTNTDTQYF	TGTGCCAGCACTCAGGACACAAACACAGATACGCAGTATTTT
13	TRBJ1-4	TRBV12-3/TRBV12-4	NA	CASRGHLNEKLFF	TGTGCCAGCAGGGGACACCTAAATGAAAAACTGTTTTTT
13	TRBJ2-7	TRBV18	NA	CASSPREDYEQYF	TGTGCCAGCTCACCACGGGAGGATTACGAGCAGTACTTC
14	TRBJ2-7	TRBV29-1	NA	CSVEDAVQAYEQYF	TGCAGCGTTGAAGACGCGGTCCAAGCCTACGAGCAGTACTTC
17	TRBJ2-7	TRBV6-6	TRBD1	CASSPYTTGTGSYEQYF	TGTGCCAGCAGTCCCTACACAACCGGGACAGGGAGCTACGAGCAGTACTTC
13	TRBJ2-1	TRBV7-6	NA	CASSLSPGNEQFF	TGTGCCAGCAGCTTAAGTCCGGGGAATGAGCAGTTCTTC
18	TRBJ2-7	TRBV7-9	TRBD1	CASSLVGTGDQYSYEQYF	TGTGCCAGCAGCTTAGTCGGGACAGGGGACCAATACTCCTACGAGCAGTACTTC
15	TRBJ1-1	TRBV5-8	TRBD1	CASNGISGGNTEAFF	TGTGCCAGCAACGGGATCTCAGGGGGGAACACTGAAGCTTTCTTT